The next 16 T cell receptor beta chains were all read from a single sample in a study of shared clonotypes between healthy human individuals. Some clones are missing from TCRdb's copy, which holds only in-frame ones; the method was immunoSEQ multiplex PCR. The sample has more than 1,200,000 clones; about 98.5% are singletons. Input material: naive CD4+ T cells sorted from blood. As to subset: CD45RA+ positively selected. These receptors were obtained from a man younger than 45 in good health.

This sequence joins TRBV18 and TRBJ1-2; 7 bases line up with TRBD1. The CDR3 loop spans 16 amino acids. Looked up from germline, CDR1 is KGHSH and CDR2 is LQKENI. V lost 2 bases and J lost 1; bases outside the gene matches: 7. The CDR3 DNA follows: TGTGCCAGCTCACCATTGACAGGGAGACTTAACTATGGCTACACCTTC. Its protein is CASSPLTGRLNYGYTF.

This clone was seen just once. This chain uses TRBV5-6 with TRBJ2-7; TRBD2 is a possible D gene (5 bases). The germline V and J ends were trimmed by 6 bases and 4 bases, with 20 bases remaining between them. This CDR3 contains 15 residues. CDR1 is SGHDT, CDR2 YYEEEE, per germline. This CDR3 reads CASISRVRRGYEQYF. CDR3 DNA sequence: TGTGCCAGCATCTCCCGGGTGCGCAGAGGGTACGAGCAGTACTTC. Full variable domain (remainder filled in from reference TRBV5-6 and TRBJ2-7): DAGVTQSPTHLIKTRGQQVTLRCSPKSGHDTVSWYQQALGQGPQFIFQYYEEEERQRGNFPDRFSGHQFPNYSSELNVNALLLGDSALYLCASISRVRRGYEQYFGPGTRLTVT.

The chain couples TRBV5-5 to TRBJ2-7; the match to TRBD1 covers 9 bases. The germline V gene encodes CDR1 SGHKS and CDR2 YYEKEE (reference sequence). The CDR3 loop spans 15 amino acids. J lost 0 bases, V lost 5 bases, and 6 bases had no gene match. The CDR3 spells CASRTRQGGSYEQYF. CDR3 coding DNA: TGTGCCAGCAGAACCCGACAGGGGGGCTCCTACGAGCAGTACTTC.

The genes are TRBV11-2 and TRBJ2-1, with 9 bases fitting TRBD2. CDR1 is SGHAT, CDR2 FQNNGV, per germline. V lost 6 bases and J lost 6; bases outside the gene matches: 12. The CDR3 loop spans 16 amino acids. CDR3 in amino acids: CASSSNLVAGVNEQFF. CDR3 nucleotide sequence: TGTGCCAGCAGTTCCAATCTAGTAGCGGGGGTCAATGAGCAGTTCTTC.

The chain recombines TRBV27 with TRBJ1-4, with D possibly being TRBD1 (5 bases). This CDR3 is 14 amino acids long. V lost 6 bases and J 3 bases, leaving 11 bases between the germline ends. The germline CDR1 and CDR2 sequences are MNHEY and SMNVEV (reference sequence). The CDR3, as DNA: TGTGCCAGCAGACCGGGACTGGCTAATGAAAAACTGTTTTTT. Residues: CASRPGLANEKLFF.

J is TRBJ1-3 and V is TRBV4-2, with D perhaps matching TRBD1 (6 bases). In germline, CDR1 is LGHNA, CDR2 YNFKEQ. The V gene lost 1 base and the J gene lost 8 bases, with 12 bases spanning the gap. The CDR3 is 14 amino acids. CDR3 in amino acids: CASSQAQGGDTIYF. CDR3 nucleotides: TGTGCCAGCAGCCAAGCACAGGGTGGCGACACCATATATTTT.

The rearrangement uses TRBV5-1 and TRBJ2-1, with D tentatively TRBD1 or TRBD2 (5 bases each). Germline V gene lookup returns CDR1 SGHRS and CDR2 YFSETQ. This CDR3 contains 16 residues. Deletions cut 0 bases from V and 6 bases from J, with 16 bases between. This CDR3 reads CASSLAPPPGTNEQFF. Here the CDR3 DNA reads TGCGCCAGCAGCTTGGCCCCCCCTCCAGGGACCAATGAGCAGTTCTTC.

The chain uses TRBV28 and TRBJ2-7, with a possible D match to TRBD2 (5 bases). CDR1 and CDR2 from the germline V gene are MDHEN and SYDVKM. The ends were cut back, 3 bases at V and 0 bases at J, with 18 bases in the middle. The CDR3 spans 17 residues. Here the CDR3 DNA reads TGTGCCAGCAGTTTCTTCTTGGCCAGCGGCTCCTCCTACGAGCAGTACTTC. This translates into CASSFFLASGSSYEQYF.

The V call is TRBV10-1, the J call TRBJ2-7, with 12 bases fitting TRBD2. The CDR3 contains 14 residues. The V segment lost 9 bases and the J segment 1 base; nucleotides outside the gene matches: 4. The germline V gene encodes CDR1 WNHNN and CDR2 SYGVQD (reference sequence). CDR3 bases: TGCGCCAGTTCCGGACTAGCGGGGTCCTACGAGCAGTACTTC. Translating gives CASSGLAGSYEQYF.

The chain has TRBV28 and TRBJ1-5, with D unclear. This CDR3 comprises 12 residues. Between the trimmed V and J ends, which lost 2 bases and 6 bases, there was a span of 5 bases. The germline V gene encodes CDR1 MDHEN and CDR2 SYDVKM. The CDR3 DNA is TGTGCCAGCAGTTTAATATCTCAGCCCCAGCATTTT. Amino acids: CASSLISQPQHF. The variable domain in full, completed from reference TRBV28 and TRBJ1-5, reads DVKVTQSSRYLVKRTGEKVFLECVQDMDHENMFWYRQDPGLGLRLIYFSYDVKMKEKGDIPEGYSVSREKKERFSLILESASTNQTSMYLCASSLISQPQHFGDGTRLSIL.

This chain connects TRBV5-4 to TRBJ2-3; TRBD2 matches 9 bases. The CDR3 is 16 amino acids. Germline V gene sequence: CDR1 SGHNT, CDR2 YYREEE (reference sequence). Trimming took 0 bases from V and 8 from J; bases not matched to a gene: 10. The chain's CDR3 is CASSLVSGGLTGTQYF. The CDR3 DNA sequence: TGTGCCAGCAGCTTGGTTAGCGGGGGCCTTACGGGTACGCAGTATTTT. Full variable domain (missing parts from reference TRBV5-4 and TRBJ2-3): ETGVTQSPTHLIKTRGQQVTLRCSSQSGHNTVSWYQQALGQGPQFIFQYYREEENGRGNFPPRFSGLQFPNYSSELNVNALELDDSALYLCASSLVSGGLTGTQYFGPGTRLTVL.

The chain employs TRBV28 and TRBJ2-1, with TRBD2 matching over 7 bases. The CDR3 is 15 amino acids. Germline CDR1 MDHEN, CDR2 SYDVKM. V dropped 2 bases and J dropped 9; count of bases not matched to a gene: 10. CDR3 sequence (DNA): TGTGCCAGCAGTTTAGGGCTAGCGGCAGGAGGTGAGCAGTTCTTC. The encoded protein is CASSLGLAAGGEQFF.

The chain carries TRBV15 and TRBJ2-7; 9 bases align to TRBD1. Trimming cost V 0 bases and J 2 bases; bases outside gene matches: 5. Germline CDR1 reads LNHNV; CDR2 reads YYDKDF (reference sequence). This CDR3 is built from 16 residues. CDR3 region: CATSRDLGQGAYEQYF. CDR3 nucleotide sequence: TGTGCCACCAGCAGAGATCTGGGACAGGGAGCCTACGAGCAGTACTTC.

This clone occurred once. V and J are TRBV28 and TRBJ2-3, with D uncertain. Germline values: CDR1 MDHEN, CDR2 SYDVKM. V lost 2 bases, J lost 7 bases, and 4 bases lay in between. The CDR3 extends over 11 amino acids. This CDR3 is CASSLGHTQYF. The CDR3 nucleotides are TGTGCCAGCAGTTTAGGTCATACGCAGTATTTT.

The chain combines TRBV27 with TRBJ2-3, with 9 bases matching TRBD2. The trim removed 6 bases at V and 5 bases at J, leaving 15 bases unmatched. The CDR3 totals 17 residues. CDR1 is MNHEY and CDR2 is SMNVEV in the germline V gene (reference sequence). CDR3 DNA sequence: TGTGCCAGCAGCTACACCAGCGGGGGGAGGGCTATAGATACGCAGTATTTT. It yields the protein CASSYTSGGRAIDTQYF.

The chain is built from TRBV27 and TRBJ1-5; D remains unclear. Germline assignment: CDR1 MNHEY and CDR2 SMNVEV (reference sequence). With 3 bases removed from V and 7 bases from J, the gap between germline ends came to 13 bases. CDR3 length: 14 residues. DNA for the CDR3: TGTGCCAGCAGTTTTTCGTCGGTAAGGCAGCCCCAGCATTTT. The encoded protein is CASSFSSVRQPQHF.